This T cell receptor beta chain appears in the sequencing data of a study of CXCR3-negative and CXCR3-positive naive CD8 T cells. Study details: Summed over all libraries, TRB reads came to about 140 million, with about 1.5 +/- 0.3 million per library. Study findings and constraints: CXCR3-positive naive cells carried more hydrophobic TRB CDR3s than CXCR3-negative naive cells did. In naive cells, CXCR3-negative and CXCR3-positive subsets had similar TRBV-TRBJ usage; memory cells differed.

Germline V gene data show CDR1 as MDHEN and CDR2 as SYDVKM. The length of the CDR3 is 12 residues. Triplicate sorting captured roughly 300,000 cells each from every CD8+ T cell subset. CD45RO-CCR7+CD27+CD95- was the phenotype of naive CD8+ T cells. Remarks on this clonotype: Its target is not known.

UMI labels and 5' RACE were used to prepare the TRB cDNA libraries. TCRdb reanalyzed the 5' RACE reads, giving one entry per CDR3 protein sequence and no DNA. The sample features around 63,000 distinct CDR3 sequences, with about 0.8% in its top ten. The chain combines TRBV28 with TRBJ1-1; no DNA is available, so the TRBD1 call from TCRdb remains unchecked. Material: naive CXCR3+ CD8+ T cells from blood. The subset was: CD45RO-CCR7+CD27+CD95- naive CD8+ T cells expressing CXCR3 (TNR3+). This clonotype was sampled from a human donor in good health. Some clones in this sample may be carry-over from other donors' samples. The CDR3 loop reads CASYTRGTEAFF.